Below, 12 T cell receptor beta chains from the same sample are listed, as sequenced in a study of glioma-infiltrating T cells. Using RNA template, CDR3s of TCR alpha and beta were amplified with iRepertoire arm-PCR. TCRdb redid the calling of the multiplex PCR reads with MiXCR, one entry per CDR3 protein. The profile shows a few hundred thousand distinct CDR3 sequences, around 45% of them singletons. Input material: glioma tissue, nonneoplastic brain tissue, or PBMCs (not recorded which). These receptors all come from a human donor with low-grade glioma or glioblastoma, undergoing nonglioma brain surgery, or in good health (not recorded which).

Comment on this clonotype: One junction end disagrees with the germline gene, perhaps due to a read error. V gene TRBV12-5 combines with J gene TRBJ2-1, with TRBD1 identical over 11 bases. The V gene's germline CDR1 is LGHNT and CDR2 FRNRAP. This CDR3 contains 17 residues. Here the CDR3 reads CASGLVHWTGGWSEQSF. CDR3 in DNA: TGTGCTAGTGGTTTGGTACACTGGACAGGGGGCTGGAGTGAGCAGTCCTTC.

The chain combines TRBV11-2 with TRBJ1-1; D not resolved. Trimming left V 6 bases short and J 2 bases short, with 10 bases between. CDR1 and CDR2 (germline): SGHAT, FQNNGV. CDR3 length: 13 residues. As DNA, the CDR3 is TGTGCCAGCAGTCCGATTCGAAACACTGAAGCTTTCTTT. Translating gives CASSPIRNTEAFF.

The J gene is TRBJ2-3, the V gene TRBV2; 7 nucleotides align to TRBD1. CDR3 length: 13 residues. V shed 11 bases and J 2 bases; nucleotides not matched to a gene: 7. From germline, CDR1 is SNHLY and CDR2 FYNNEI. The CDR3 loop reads CAVDDRATDTQYF. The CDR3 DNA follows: TGTGCCGTAGATGACAGGGCCACAGATACGCAGTATTTT.

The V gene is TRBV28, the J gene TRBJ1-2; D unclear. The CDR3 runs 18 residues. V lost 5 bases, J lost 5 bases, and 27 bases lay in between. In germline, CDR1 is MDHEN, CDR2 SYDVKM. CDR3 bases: TGTGCCAGCAGTCCCCCACAGAGAGCACAAAGACTACCGTATGGCTACACCTTC. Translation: CASSPPQRAQRLPYGYTF.

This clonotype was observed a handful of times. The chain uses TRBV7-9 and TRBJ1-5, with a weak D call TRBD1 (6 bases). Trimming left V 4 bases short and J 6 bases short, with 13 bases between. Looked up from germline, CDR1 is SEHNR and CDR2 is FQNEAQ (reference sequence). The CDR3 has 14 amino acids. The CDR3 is CASSSGAGVQPQHF. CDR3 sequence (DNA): TGTGCCAGCAGCTCGGGGGCAGGGGTTCAGCCCCAGCATTTT.

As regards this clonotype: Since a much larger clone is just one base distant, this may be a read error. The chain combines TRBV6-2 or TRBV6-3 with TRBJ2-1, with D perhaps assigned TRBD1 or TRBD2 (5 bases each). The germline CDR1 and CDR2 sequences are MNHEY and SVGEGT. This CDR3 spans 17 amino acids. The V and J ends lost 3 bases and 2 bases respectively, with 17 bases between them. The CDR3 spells CASSYSGTFSPYNEQFF. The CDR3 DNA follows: TGTGCCAGCAGTTATTCCGGGACGTTCAGCCCCTACAATGAGCAGTTCTTC.

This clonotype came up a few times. CDR3 coding DNA: TGCAGCGTCCTTAGGACCGCTATGAACACTGAAGCTTTCTTT. As protein: CSVLRTAMNTEAFF. The chain links TRBV29-1 to TRBJ1-1, with D hard to call. The germline V and J ends were trimmed by 6 bases and 0 bases, with 14 bases remaining between them. Germline V gene lookup returns CDR1 SQVTM and CDR2 ANQGSEA. CDR3 size: 14 residues.

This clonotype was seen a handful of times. This chain's CDR3 is CASRFSKNTGELFF. In DNA, the CDR3 is TGTGCCAGCAGATTCTCGAAGAACACCGGGGAGCTGTTTTTT. The chain employs TRBV6-6 and TRBJ2-2; D unclear. Germline values: CDR1 MNHNY, CDR2 SVGAGI (reference sequence). With 6 bases removed from V and 1 base from J, the gap between germline ends came to 9 bases. The CDR3 is made up of 14 amino acids.

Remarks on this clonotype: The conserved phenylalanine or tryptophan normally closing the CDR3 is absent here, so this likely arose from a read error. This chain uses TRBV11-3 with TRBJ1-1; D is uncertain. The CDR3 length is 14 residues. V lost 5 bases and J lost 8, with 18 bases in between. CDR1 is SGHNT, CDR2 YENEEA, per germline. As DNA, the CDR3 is TGTGCCAGCAGCCAAGGATTCGGGTCTGGGGAAGCTTTCTTA. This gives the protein CASSQGFGSGEAFL.

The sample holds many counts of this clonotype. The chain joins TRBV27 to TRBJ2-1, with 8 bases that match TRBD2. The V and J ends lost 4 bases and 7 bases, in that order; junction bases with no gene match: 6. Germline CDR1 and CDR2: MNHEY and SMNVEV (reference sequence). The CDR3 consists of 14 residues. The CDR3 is CASSYAGGTNEQFF. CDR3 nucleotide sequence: TGTGCCAGCAGTTACGCGGGAGGAACGAATGAGCAGTTCTTC.

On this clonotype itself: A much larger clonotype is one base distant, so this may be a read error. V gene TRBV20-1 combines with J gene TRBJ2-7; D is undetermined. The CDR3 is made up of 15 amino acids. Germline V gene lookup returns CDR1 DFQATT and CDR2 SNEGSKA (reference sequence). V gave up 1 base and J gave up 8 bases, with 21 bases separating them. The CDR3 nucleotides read TGCAGTGCTAGAGTTGGCGGCTACAACCTTCTCCAGCAGTACTTC. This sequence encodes CSARVGGYNLLQQYF.

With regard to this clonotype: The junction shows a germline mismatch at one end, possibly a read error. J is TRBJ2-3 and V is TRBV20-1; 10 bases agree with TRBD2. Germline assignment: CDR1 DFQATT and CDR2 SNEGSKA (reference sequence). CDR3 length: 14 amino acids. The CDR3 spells CSAQLAGSTNTQYF. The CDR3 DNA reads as TGCAGTGCTCAACTAGCGGGGAGCACAAATACGCAGTATTTT.